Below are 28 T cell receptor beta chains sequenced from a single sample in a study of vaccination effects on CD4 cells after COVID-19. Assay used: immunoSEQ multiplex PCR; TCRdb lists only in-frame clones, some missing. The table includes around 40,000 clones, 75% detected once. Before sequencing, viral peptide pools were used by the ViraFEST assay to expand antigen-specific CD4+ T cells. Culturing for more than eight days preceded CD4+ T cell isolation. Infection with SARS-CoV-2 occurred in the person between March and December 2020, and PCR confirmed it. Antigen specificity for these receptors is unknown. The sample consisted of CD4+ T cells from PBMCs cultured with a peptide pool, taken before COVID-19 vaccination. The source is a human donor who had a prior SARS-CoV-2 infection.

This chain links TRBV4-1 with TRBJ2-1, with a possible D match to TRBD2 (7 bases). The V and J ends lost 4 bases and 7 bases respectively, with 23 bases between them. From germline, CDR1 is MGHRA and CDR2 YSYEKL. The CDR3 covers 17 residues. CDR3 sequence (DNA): TGCGCCAGCAGCCGGGGGGGGCTAGCGGTCTTGGGGAATGAGCAGTTCTTC. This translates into CASSRGGLAVLGNEQFF.

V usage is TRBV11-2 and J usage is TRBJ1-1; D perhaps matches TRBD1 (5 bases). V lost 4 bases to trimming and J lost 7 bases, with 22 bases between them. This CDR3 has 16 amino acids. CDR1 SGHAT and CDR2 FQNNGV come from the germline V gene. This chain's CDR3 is CASSSLGLIRDDEAFF. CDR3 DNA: TGTGCCAGCAGCTCCCTGGGCTTGATCAGGGATGATGAAGCTTTCTTT. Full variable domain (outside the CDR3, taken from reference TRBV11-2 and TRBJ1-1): EAGVAQSPRYKIIEKRQSVAFWCNPISGHATLYWYQQILGQGPKLLIQFQNNGVVDDSQLPKDRFSAERLKGVDSTLKIQPAKLEDSAVYLCASSSLGLIRDDEAFFGQGTRLTVV.

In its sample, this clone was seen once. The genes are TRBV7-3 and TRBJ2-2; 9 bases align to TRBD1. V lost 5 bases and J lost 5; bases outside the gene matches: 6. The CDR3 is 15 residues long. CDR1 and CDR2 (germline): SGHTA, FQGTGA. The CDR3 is CASSQGGTGTGELFF. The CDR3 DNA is TGTGCCAGCAGCCAAGGGGGGACAGGGACCGGGGAGCTGTTTTTT.

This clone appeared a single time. The CDR3 loop reads CASSRGGQLYNEQFF. The CDR3 DNA reads TGTGCCAGCAGCCGTGGGGGACAGCTCTACAATGAGCAGTTCTTC. The chain combines TRBV9 with TRBJ2-1, with 7 bases that match TRBD1. The CDR3 totals 15 residues. The germline V gene has CDR1 SGDLS and CDR2 YYNGEE. With 4 bases clipped from V and 3 bases from J, the junction kept 7 bases outside the gene matches.

CDR3 bases: TGCGCCAGCAGTGTGAGACAAATGAACACTGAAGCTTTCTTT. Amino acid sequence: CASSVRQMNTEAFF. The V gene is TRBV5-1, the J gene TRBJ1-1; D not resolved. Between the trimmed V and J ends, which lost 5 bases and 0 bases, there was a span of 11 bases. Germline V gene sequence: CDR1 SGHRS, CDR2 YFSETQ. The CDR3 is 14 residues long.

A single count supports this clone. The CDR3 protein is CASSVGGGSRAYEQYF. CDR3 coding DNA: TGTGCCAGCAGCGTAGGGGGCGGGAGTCGGGCCTACGAGCAGTACTTC. The chain links TRBV9 to TRBJ2-7, with 7 positions matching TRBD2. CDR1 SGDLS and CDR2 YYNGEE come from the germline V gene. The CDR3 consists of 16 residues. V trimming: 0 bases; J trimming: 2 bases; junction bases outside the gene matches: 8. The whole variable domain, remainder taken from reference TRBV9 and TRBJ2-7, is DSGVTQTPKHLITATGQRVTLRCSPRSGDLSVYWYQQSLDQGLQFLIQYYNGEERAKGNILERFSAQQFPDLHSELNLSSLELGDSALYFCASSVGGGSRAYEQYFGPGTRLTVT.

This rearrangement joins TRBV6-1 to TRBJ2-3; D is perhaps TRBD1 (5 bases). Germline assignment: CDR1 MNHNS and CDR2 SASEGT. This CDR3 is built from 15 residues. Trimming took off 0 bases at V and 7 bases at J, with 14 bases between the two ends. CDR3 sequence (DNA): TGTGCCAGCAGTGAAGCCCCGACCCCAGGGAATACGCAGTATTTT. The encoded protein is CASSEAPTPGNTQYF.

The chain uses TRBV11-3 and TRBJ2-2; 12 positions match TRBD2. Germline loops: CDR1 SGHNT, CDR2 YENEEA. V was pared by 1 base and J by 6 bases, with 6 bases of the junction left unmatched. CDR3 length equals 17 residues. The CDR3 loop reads CASSLGGLAGGPGELFF. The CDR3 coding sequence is TGTGCCAGCAGCTTAGGGGGCCTAGCGGGAGGGCCCGGGGAGCTGTTTTTT.

CDR3 protein: CASSQGQTNTGELFF. CDR3 DNA sequence: TGCGCCAGCAGCCAAGGACAGACTAACACCGGGGAGCTGTTTTTT. V usage is TRBV4-3 and J usage is TRBJ2-2; D is possibly TRBD1 (5 bases). The germline V gene encodes CDR1 LGHNA and CDR2 YSLEER. This CDR3 is 15 amino acids long. Between the trimmed V and J ends, which lost 1 base and 2 bases, there was a span of 8 bases.

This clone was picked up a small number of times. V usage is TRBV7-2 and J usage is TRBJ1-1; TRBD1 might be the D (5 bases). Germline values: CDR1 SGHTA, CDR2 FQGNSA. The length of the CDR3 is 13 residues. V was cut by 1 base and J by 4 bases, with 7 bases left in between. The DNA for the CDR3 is TGTGCCAGCAGCTTAGTAACAGGCACTGAAGCTTTCTTT. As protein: CASSLVTGTEAFF.

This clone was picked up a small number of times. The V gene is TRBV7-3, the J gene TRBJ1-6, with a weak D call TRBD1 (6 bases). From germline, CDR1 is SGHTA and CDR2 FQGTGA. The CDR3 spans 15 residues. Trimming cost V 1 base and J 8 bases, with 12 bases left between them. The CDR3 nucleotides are TGTGCCAGCAGCTTAATAGGGGGATTGGATTCACCCCTCCACTTT. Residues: CASSLIGGLDSPLHF. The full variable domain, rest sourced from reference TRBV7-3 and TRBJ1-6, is GAGVSQTPSNKVTEKGKYVELRCDPISGHTALYWYRQSLGQGPEFLIYFQGTGAADDSGLPNDRFFAVRPEGSVSTLKIQRTERGDSAVYLCASSLIGGLDSPLHFGNGTRLTVT.

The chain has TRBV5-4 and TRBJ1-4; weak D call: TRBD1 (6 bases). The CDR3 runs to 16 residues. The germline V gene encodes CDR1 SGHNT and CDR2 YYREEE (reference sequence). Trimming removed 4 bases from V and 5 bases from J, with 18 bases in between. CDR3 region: CASSRVEGGGNEKLFF. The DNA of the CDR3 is TGTGCCAGCAGCCGAGTTGAAGGGGGGGGAAATGAAAAACTGTTTTTT.

CDR3 nucleotides: TGTGCCAGCAGTAGGGACAGGGGCACTGAAGCTTTCTTT. The encoded protein is CASSRDRGTEAFF. V is TRBV6-5 and J is TRBJ1-1; 10 bases agree with TRBD1. J was trimmed by 4 bases and V by 5 bases; bases with no gene match: 1. This CDR3 is built from 13 residues. Germline V gene sequence: CDR1 MNHEY, CDR2 SVGAGI.

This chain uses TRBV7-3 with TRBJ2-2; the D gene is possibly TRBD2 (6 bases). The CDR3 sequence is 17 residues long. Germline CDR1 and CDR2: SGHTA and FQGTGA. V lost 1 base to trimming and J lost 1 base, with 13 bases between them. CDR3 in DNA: TGTGCCAGCAGCTTAAGGGCGGGATCATGGAACACCGGGGAGCTGTTTTTT. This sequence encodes CASSLRAGSWNTGELFF.

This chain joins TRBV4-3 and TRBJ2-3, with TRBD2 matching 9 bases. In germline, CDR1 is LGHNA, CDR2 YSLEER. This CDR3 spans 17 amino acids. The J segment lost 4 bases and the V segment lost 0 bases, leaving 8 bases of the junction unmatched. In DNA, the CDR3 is TGCGCCAGCAGCCAAGATCTCGGAGGCGGGAGGGCAGATACGCAGTATTTT. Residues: CASSQDLGGGRADTQYF.

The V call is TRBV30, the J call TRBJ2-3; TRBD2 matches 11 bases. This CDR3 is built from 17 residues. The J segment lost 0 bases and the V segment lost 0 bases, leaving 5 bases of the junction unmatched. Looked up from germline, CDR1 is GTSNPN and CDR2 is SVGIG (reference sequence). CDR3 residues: CAWSVPGLAGSTDTQYF. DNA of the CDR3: TGTGCCTGGAGTGTACCCGGACTAGCGGGCAGCACAGATACGCAGTATTTT. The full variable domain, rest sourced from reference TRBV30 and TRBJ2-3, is SQTIHQWPATLVQPVGSPLSLECTVEGTSNPNLYWYRQAAGRGLQLLFYSVGIGQISSEVPQNLSASRPQDRQFILSSKKLLLSDSGFYLCAWSVPGLAGSTDTQYFGPGTRLTVL.

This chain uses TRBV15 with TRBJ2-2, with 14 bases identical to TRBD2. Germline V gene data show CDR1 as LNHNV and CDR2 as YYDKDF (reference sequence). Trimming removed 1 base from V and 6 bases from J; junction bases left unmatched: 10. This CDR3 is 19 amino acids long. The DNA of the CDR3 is TGTGCCACCAGCAGAGCTTGGGGACTAGCGGGGGCCCTTTCCGGGGAGCTGTTTTTT. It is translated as CATSRAWGLAGALSGELFF.

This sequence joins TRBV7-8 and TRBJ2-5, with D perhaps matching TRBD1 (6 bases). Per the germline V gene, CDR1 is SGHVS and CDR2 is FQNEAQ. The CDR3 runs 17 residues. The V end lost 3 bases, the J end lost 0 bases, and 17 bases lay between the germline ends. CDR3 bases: TGTGCCAGCAGCTTCCCGAGGGGGAAGGGGTACCAAGAGACCCAGTACTTC. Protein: CASSFPRGKGYQETQYF. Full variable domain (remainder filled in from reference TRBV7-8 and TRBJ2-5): GAGVSQSPRYKVAKRGQDVALRCDPISGHVSLFWYQQALGQGPEFLTYFQNEAQLDKSGLPSDRFFAERPEGSVSTLKIQRTQQEDSAVYLCASSFPRGKGYQETQYFGPGTRLLVL.

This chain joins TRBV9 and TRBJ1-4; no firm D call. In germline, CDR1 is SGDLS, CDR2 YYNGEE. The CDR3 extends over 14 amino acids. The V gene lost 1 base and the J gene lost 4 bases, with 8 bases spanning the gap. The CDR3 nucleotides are TGTGCCAGCAGCGTATCCGCGGGTAATGAAAAACTGTTTTTT. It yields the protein CASSVSAGNEKLFF.

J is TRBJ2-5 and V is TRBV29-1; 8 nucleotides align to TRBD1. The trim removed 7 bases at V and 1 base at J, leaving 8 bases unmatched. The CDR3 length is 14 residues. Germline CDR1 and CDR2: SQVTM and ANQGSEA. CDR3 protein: CSGRTGTGQETQYF. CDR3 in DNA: TGCAGCGGAAGAACCGGGACAGGCCAAGAGACCCAGTACTTC. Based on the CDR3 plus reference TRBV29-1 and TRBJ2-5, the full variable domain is SAVISQKPSRDICQRGTSLTIQCQVDSQVTMMFWYRQQPGQSLTLIATANQGSEATYESGFVIDKFPISRPNLTFSTLTVSNMSPEDSSIYLCSGRTGTGQETQYFGPGTRLLVL.

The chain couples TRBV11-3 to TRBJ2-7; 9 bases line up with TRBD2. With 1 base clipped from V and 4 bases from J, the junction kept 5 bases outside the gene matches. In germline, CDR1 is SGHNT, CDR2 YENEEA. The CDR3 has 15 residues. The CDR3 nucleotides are TGTGCCAGCAGCTTAGTCAGCGGGAGGAGGTACGAGCAGTACTTC. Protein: CASSLVSGRRYEQYF.

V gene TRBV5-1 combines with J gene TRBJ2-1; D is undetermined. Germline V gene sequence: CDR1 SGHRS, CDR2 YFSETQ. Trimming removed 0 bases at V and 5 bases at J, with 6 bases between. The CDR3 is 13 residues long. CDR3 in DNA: TGCGCCAGCAGCTTGGTACCTAACAATGAGCAGTTCTTC. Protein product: CASSLVPNNEQFF.

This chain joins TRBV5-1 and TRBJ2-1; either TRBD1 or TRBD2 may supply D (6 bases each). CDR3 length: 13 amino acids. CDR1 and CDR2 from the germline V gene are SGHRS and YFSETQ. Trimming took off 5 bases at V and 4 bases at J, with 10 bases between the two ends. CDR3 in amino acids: CASREGVYNEQFF. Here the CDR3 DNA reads TGCGCCAGCAGGGAGGGGGTATACAATGAGCAGTTCTTC.

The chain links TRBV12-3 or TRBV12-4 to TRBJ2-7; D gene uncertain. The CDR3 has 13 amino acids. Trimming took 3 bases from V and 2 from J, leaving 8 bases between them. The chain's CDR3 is CASSFGLPYEQYF. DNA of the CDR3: TGTGCCAGCAGTTTTGGCCTTCCCTACGAGCAGTACTTC.

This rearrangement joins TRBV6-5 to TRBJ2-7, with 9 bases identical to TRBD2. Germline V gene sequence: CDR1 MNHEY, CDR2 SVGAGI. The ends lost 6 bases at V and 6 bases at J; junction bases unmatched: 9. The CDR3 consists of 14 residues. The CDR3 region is CASRIIAGVSEQYF. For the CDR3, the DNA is TGTGCCAGCAGGATTATAGCGGGAGTTTCCGAGCAGTACTTC.

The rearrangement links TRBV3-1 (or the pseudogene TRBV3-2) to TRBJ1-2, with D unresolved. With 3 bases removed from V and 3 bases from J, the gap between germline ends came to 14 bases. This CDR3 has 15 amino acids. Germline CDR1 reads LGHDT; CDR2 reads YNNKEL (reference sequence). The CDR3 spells CASSQTFGAYYGYTF. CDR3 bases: TGTGCCAGCAGCCAGACTTTTGGTGCTTACTATGGCTACACCTTC.

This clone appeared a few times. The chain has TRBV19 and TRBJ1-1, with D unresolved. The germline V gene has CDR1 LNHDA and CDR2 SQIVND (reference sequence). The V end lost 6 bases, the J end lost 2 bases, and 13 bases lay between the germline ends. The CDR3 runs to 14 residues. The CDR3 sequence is CASSENSLNTEAFF. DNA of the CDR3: TGTGCCAGTAGCGAAAACAGCCTAAACACTGAAGCTTTCTTT.

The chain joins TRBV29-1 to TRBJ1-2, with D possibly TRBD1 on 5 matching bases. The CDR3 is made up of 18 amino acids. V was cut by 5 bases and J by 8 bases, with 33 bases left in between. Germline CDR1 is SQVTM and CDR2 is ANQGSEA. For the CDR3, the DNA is TGCAGCGTTCCCCGGGGCCTCCAGGGACCTACACTTCGCTGGGGCTACACCTTC. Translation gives CSVPRGLQGPTLRWGYTF.